Described below is a single T cell receptor beta chain sequence and its context. The data were taken from a study of siplizumab effects on memory and regulatory T cells. Unmatched junction bases numbered 7, after V lost 6 bases and J lost 11 bases. From germline, CDR1 is SGHVS and CDR2 FQNEAQ. The CDR3 is 12 amino acids. Assay: immunoSEQ multiplex PCR; the TCRdb copy retains only in-frame clones and omits some. The data show 90,000 to 120,000 clones, over 85% seen once. The sequenced sample consisted of Tregs sorted from blood. The chain is built from TRBV7-8 and TRBJ1-1, with 9 bases that match TRBD1. The TCR sequence derives from a human donor in good health. The CDR3 sequence: CASSSGTGRAFF. Here the CDR3 DNA reads TGTGCCAGCAGTTCCGGGACAGGGCGGGCTTTCTTT.